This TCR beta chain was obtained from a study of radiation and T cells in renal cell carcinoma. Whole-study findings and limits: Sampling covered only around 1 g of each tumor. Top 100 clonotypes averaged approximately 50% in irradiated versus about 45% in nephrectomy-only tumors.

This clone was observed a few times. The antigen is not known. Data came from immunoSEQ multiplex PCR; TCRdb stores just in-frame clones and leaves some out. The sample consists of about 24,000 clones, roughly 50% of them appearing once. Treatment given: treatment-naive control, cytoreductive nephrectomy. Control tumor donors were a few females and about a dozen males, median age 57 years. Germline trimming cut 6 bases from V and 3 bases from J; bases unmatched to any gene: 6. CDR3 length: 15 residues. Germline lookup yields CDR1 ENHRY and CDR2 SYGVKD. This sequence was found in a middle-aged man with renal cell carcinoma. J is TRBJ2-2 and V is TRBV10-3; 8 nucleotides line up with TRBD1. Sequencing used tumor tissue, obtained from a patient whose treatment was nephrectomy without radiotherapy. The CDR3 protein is CAISGQGADTGELFF. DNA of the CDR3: TGTGCCATCAGCGGACAGGGTGCGGACACCGGGGAGCTGTTTTTT.